A single sample is the source of the 29 T cell receptor beta chains below, sequenced in a study of T cell changes during pregnancy in multiple sclerosis. Clones were sequenced by immunoSEQ multiplex PCR, and TCRdb holds only the in-frame ones, with some missing. The sample has some 38,000 clones; roughly 89% are singletons. This specimen consisted of CD4+ T cells from peripheral blood mononuclear cells, obtained in the second trimester of pregnancy. These TCRs come from a female donor in good health, enrolled as a control in a pregnancy study.

This chain links TRBV28 with TRBJ2-1; tentative D call: TRBD2 (6 bases). The CDR3 sequence is 13 residues long. The germline V gene has CDR1 MDHEN and CDR2 SYDVKM. Trimming left V 7 bases short and J 12 bases short, with 19 bases between. The CDR3 bases are TGTGCCAGCACCTTATCGCGGCCCGGGGGGCAGTTCTTC. As protein: CASTLSRPGGQFF. Full variable domain (remainder filled in from reference TRBV28 and TRBJ2-1): DVKVTQSSRYLVKRTGEKVFLECVQDMDHENMFWYRQDPGLGLRLIYFSYDVKMKEKGDIPEGYSVSREKKERFSLILESASTNQTSMYLCASTLSRPGGQFFGPGTRLTVL.

This clone appeared a single time. The J gene is TRBJ1-1, the V gene TRBV7-2; D is undetermined. Trimming cost V 5 bases and J 1 base, with 17 bases left between them. This CDR3 contains 16 residues. The germline V gene encodes CDR1 SGHTA and CDR2 FQGNSA. The CDR3 nucleotides read TGTGCCAGCAGCCCAAAGGTGGGAGGAGGGAACACTGAAGCTTTCTTT. Translating gives CASSPKVGGGNTEAFF.

This clone was recorded a few times. This chain connects TRBV2 to TRBJ2-5; TRBD1 is a possible D gene (6 bases). The CDR3 is made up of 16 amino acids. In germline, CDR1 is SNHLY, CDR2 FYNNEI. V was cut by 6 bases and J by 4 bases, with 21 bases left in between. CDR3 bases: TGTGCCAGCAGCTTACAGGGTTGGGGTTCAGGAGAGACCCAGTACTTC. Residues: CASSLQGWGSGETQYF.

The V gene is TRBV14, the J gene TRBJ2-5; 11 positions match TRBD1. V gave up 4 bases and J gave up 6 bases; unmatched junction bases: 7. Germline V gene sequence: CDR1 SGHDN, CDR2 FVKESK. CDR3 length equals 15 residues. CDR3 protein: CASSLDRGRGQTQYF. The CDR3 DNA follows: TGTGCCAGCAGCCTGGACAGGGGGCGCGGACAGACCCAGTACTTC. The complete variable domain, with remaining parts taken from reference TRBV14 and TRBJ2-5, reads EAGVTQFPSHSVIEKGQTVTLRCDPISGHDNLYWYRRVMGKEIKFLLHFVKESKQDESGMPNNRFLAERTGGTYSTLKVQPAELEDSGVYFCASSLDRGRGQTQYFGPGTRLLVL.

The rearrangement links TRBV12-5 to TRBJ1-1; 7 bases are shared with TRBD1. J was trimmed by 11 bases and V by 1 base; bases with no gene match: 4. CDR3 size: 12 residues. Germline CDR1 LGHNT, CDR2 FRNRAP. The chain's CDR3 is CASGLGDRVAFF. CDR3 DNA sequence: TGTGCTAGTGGTTTGGGTGACAGGGTCGCTTTCTTT.

CDR3 loop: CAISAGTPSYEQYF. Written as DNA, the CDR3 is TGTGCCATCAGCGCCGGGACACCCTCCTACGAGCAGTACTTC. This rearrangement joins TRBV10-3 to TRBJ2-7; tentatively, D is TRBD1 (6 bases). V was cut by 6 bases and J by 0 bases, with 12 bases left in between. The CDR3 covers 14 residues. Germline loops: CDR1 ENHRY, CDR2 SYGVKD.

The chain uses TRBV9 and TRBJ2-1, with 8 bases fitting TRBD1. The CDR3 covers 15 residues. Germline CDR1 and CDR2: SGDLS and YYNGEE. With V trimmed by 0 bases and J by 2 bases, 1 base remained unmatched. The chain's CDR3 is CASSVAGQAYNEQFF. CDR3 DNA sequence: TGTGCCAGCAGCGTAGCGGGACAGGCCTACAATGAGCAGTTCTTC.

The chain couples TRBV28 to TRBJ2-3, with D tentatively TRBD2 (5 bases). This CDR3 is built from 14 residues. The V gene's germline CDR1 is MDHEN and CDR2 SYDVKM. Trimming removed 7 bases at V and 3 bases at J, with 14 bases between. CDR3 coding DNA: TGTGCCAGCATACGGACCCCGGGGACAGATACGCAGTATTTT. This gives the protein CASIRTPGTDTQYF. Looking up the rest from reference TRBV28 and TRBJ2-3 gives the full variable domain: DVKVTQSSRYLVKRTGEKVFLECVQDMDHENMFWYRQDPGLGLRLIYFSYDVKMKEKGDIPEGYSVSREKKERFSLILESASTNQTSMYLCASIRTPGTDTQYFGPGTRLTVL.

The chain carries TRBV7-6 and TRBJ2-7; D possibly corresponds to TRBD1 (6 bases). The length of the CDR3 is 14 residues. Germline values: CDR1 SGHVS, CDR2 FNYEAQ. Deletions cut 5 bases from V and 4 bases from J, with 15 bases between. CDR3 amino acids: CASSPGTPPYEQYF. For the CDR3, the DNA is TGTGCCAGCAGCCCCGGGACACCCCCTTACGAGCAGTACTTC.

This chain connects TRBV28 to TRBJ2-7; 8 bases align to TRBD1. The CDR3 runs to 13 residues. With V trimmed by 8 bases and J by 3 bases, 6 bases remained unmatched. CDR1 is MDHEN and CDR2 is SYDVKM in the germline V gene. The CDR3 region is CASGQDRGYEQYF. Written as DNA, the CDR3 is TGTGCCAGCGGACAAGACAGGGGCTACGAGCAGTACTTC.

The chain joins TRBV6-1 to TRBJ1-5, with no clear D. Looked up from germline, CDR1 is MNHNS and CDR2 is SASEGT. The CDR3 consists of 14 residues. Trimming cost V 6 bases and J 3 bases, with 12 bases left between them. In DNA, the CDR3 is TGTGCCAGCAGCCGAAAACCTATCAATCAGCCCCAGCATTTT. Amino acids: CASSRKPINQPQHF.

The J gene is TRBJ1-6, the V gene TRBV11-1, with TRBD1 matching over 7 bases. CDR3 length: 14 residues. Per the germline V gene, CDR1 is SGHAT and CDR2 is FQDESV (reference sequence). V trimming: 4 bases; J trimming: 6 bases; junction bases outside the gene matches: 3. The CDR3 region is CASSWTGANSPLHF. CDR3 nucleotide sequence: TGTGCCAGCAGCTGGACAGGAGCTAATTCACCCCTCCACTTT.

The chain carries TRBV9 and TRBJ1-5, with a weak D call TRBD1 (5 bases). The CDR3 runs to 15 residues. Trimming pared 4 bases from V and 3 bases from J, leaving 14 bases between. CDR1 is SGDLS, CDR2 YYNGEE, per germline. Here the CDR3 DNA reads TGTGCCAGCAGCCCGAACCCAGGGTTCAATCAGCCCCAGCATTTT. As protein: CASSPNPGFNQPQHF.

This chain links TRBV7-3 with TRBJ1-2, with a weak D call TRBD1 (6 bases). The length of the CDR3 is 14 residues. From germline, CDR1 is SGHTA and CDR2 FQGTGA. The V gene lost 10 bases and the J gene lost 5 bases, with 20 bases spanning the gap. The CDR3 DNA sequence: TGTGCCAAGCGGGGGGCAGCAAACAGATATGGCTACACCTTC. Translated: CAKRGAANRYGYTF.

The DNA of the CDR3 is TGCGCCAGCAGCTTAGGGCAGGGAGGGCAGTACTTC. It yields the protein CASSLGQGGQYF. The V gene is TRBV5-1, the J gene TRBJ2-7; a possible D gene is TRBD2 (6 bases). In germline, CDR1 is SGHRS, CDR2 YFSETQ. The CDR3 has 12 amino acids. Trimming removed 2 bases from V and 9 bases from J, with 12 bases in between. The variable domain in full, with the rest retrieved from reference TRBV5-1 and TRBJ2-7, is KAGVTQTPRYLIKTRGQQVTLSCSPISGHRSVSWYQQTPGQGLQFLFEYFSETQRNKGNFPGRFSGRQFSNSRSEMNVSTLELGDSALYLCASSLGQGGQYFGPGTRLTVT.

The rearrangement joins TRBV5-1 to TRBJ2-5, with 8 bases that match TRBD1. With 0 bases clipped from V and 4 bases from J, the junction kept 5 bases outside the gene matches. The CDR3 is made up of 15 amino acids. CDR1 is SGHRS and CDR2 is YFSETQ in the germline V gene. For the CDR3, the DNA is TGCGCCAGCAGCTTGGGACTCAGGGGGCGAGAGACCCAGTACTTC. It specifies CASSLGLRGRETQYF.

The table lists this clone with a count of one. The CDR3 DNA follows: TGTGCCAGCAGCACAATAACCTCAGGTCAGCCCCAGCATTTT. Encoded protein: CASSTITSGQPQHF. The rearrangement links TRBV11-2 to TRBJ1-5, with D uncertain. The V gene lost 5 bases and the J gene lost 6 bases, with 14 bases spanning the gap. The CDR3 spans 14 residues. Germline V gives CDR1 SGHAT, CDR2 FQNNGV.

The chain is built from TRBV7-2 and TRBJ2-1; TRBD2 matches at 8 bases. Germline CDR1 and CDR2: SGHTA and FQGNSA. The CDR3 length is 15 residues. V dropped 5 bases and J dropped 3; count of bases not matched to a gene: 6. The CDR3 region has the DNA TGTGCCAGCAGCCCGGGAGGGGGGATCTACAATGAGCAGTTCTTC. This gives the protein CASSPGGGIYNEQFF.

This clone was seen just once. V is TRBV19 and J is TRBJ1-5; TRBD1 aligns across 9 bases. The CDR3 contains 15 residues. Trimming cost V 5 bases and J 4 bases; bases outside gene matches: 6. In germline, CDR1 is LNHDA, CDR2 SQIVND (reference sequence). CDR3 residues: CASSPDRGINQPQHF. CDR3 nucleotides: TGTGCCAGTAGTCCGGACAGGGGTATAAATCAGCCCCAGCATTTT.

By sample share, this clone is medium-sized. The V and J genes are TRBV18 and TRBJ1-1; 7 bases fit TRBD1. Germline loops: CDR1 KGHSH, CDR2 LQKENI. The CDR3 contains 15 residues. Trimming removed 3 bases from V and 7 bases from J; junction bases left unmatched: 11. The DNA of the CDR3 is TGTGCCAGCTCACCCGGGACAGTGGGGTTCGTTGAAGCTTTCTTT. Its translation: CASSPGTVGFVEAFF.

The CDR3 loop reads CASSSFATGATNEKLFF. The DNA for the CDR3 is TGTGCCAGCAGTTCATTCGCGACAGGTGCAACTAATGAAAAACTGTTTTTT. This chain joins TRBV27 and TRBJ1-4; D might be TRBD1 (6 bases). The germline gives CDR1 MNHEY, CDR2 SMNVEV (reference sequence). The V end was cut by 4 bases, the J end by 0 bases, with 15 bases between. This CDR3 has 17 residues.

The chain is built from TRBV9 and TRBJ2-7, with D perhaps TRBD2 (5 bases). CDR1 is SGDLS, CDR2 YYNGEE, per germline. V was cut by 4 bases and J by 4 bases, with 12 bases left in between. The CDR3 loop spans 13 amino acids. CDR3 region: CASSPRGLYEQYF. In DNA, the CDR3 is TGTGCCAGCAGCCCCCGAGGGTTGTACGAGCAGTACTTC.

This clone was observed a single time. This sequence joins TRBV15 and TRBJ1-2, with D unresolved. CDR3 length: 14 amino acids. Germline CDR1 and CDR2: LNHNV and YYDKDF (reference sequence). Trimming removed 0 bases from V and 4 bases from J, with 9 bases in between. The CDR3 DNA is TGTGCCACCAGCAGAGATCCAGGTACCTATGGCTACACCTTC. It yields the protein CATSRDPGTYGYTF. Supplemented by reference TRBV15 and TRBJ1-2, the full variable domain reads DAMVIQNPRYQVTQFGKPVTLSCSQTLNHNVMYWYQQKSSQAPKLLFHYYDKDFNNEADTPDNFQSRRPNTSFCFLDIRSPGLGDTAMYLCATSRDPGTYGYTFGSGTRLTVV.

The DNA for the CDR3 is TGTGCCAGCAGTGACAGGTTTGGAAACACCATATATTTT. Amino acids: CASSDRFGNTIYF. The chain has TRBV6-1 and TRBJ1-3; no firm D call. The CDR3 spans 13 residues. The germline gives CDR1 MNHNS, CDR2 SASEGT. The V end was cut by 3 bases, the J end by 3 bases, with 6 bases between.

V gene TRBV19 combines with J gene TRBJ1-2; D may be TRBD1 (5 bases). The CDR3 is 13 residues long. Trimming removed 7 bases at V and 6 bases at J, with 15 bases between. CDR1 LNHDA and CDR2 SQIVND come from the germline V gene (reference sequence). In nucleotides, the CDR3 is TGTGCCAGTACTGTGTCGAACAGGCATGGCTACACCTTC. Protein product: CASTVSNRHGYTF.

This chain connects TRBV18 to TRBJ2-2; 7 bases match TRBD2. The germline CDR1 and CDR2 sequences are KGHSH and LQKENI. Germline trimming cut 4 bases from V and 1 base from J; bases unmatched to any gene: 0. The CDR3 is 14 residues long. DNA of the CDR3: TGTGCCAGCTCACGGGAGGGGAACACCGGGGAGCTGTTTTTT. It specifies CASSREGNTGELFF.

The chain recombines TRBV5-1 with TRBJ2-7; D possibly corresponds to TRBD1 (6 bases). Germline assignment: CDR1 SGHRS and CDR2 YFSETQ. Trimming stripped 0 bases from V and 2 bases from J, with 9 bases between. The CDR3 extends over 14 amino acids. The CDR3 region has the DNA TGCGCCAGCAGCTTGGGACAGGCTACCTACGAGCAGTACTTC. Residues: CASSLGQATYEQYF.

V gene TRBV5-1 combines with J gene TRBJ1-4; 10 bases fit TRBD1. V shed 0 bases, J shed 7 bases, and the junction held 6 bases outside the gene matches. CDR1 is SGHRS, CDR2 YFSETQ, per germline. The CDR3 runs to 16 residues. This CDR3 reads CASSLAGTGEGEKLFF. The CDR3, as DNA: TGCGCCAGCAGCTTGGCCGGGACAGGGGAGGGTGAAAAACTGTTTTTT.

This chain uses TRBV7-2 with TRBJ2-3; the D gene is possibly TRBD2 (7 bases). CDR1 is SGHTA, CDR2 FQGNSA, per germline. The CDR3 runs to 14 residues. Trimming cost V 8 bases and J 0 bases, with 12 bases left between them. CDR3 nucleotide sequence: TGTGCCAGCGGGAGGGGGGCGAGCACAGATACGCAGTATTTT. Protein: CASGRGASTDTQYF.